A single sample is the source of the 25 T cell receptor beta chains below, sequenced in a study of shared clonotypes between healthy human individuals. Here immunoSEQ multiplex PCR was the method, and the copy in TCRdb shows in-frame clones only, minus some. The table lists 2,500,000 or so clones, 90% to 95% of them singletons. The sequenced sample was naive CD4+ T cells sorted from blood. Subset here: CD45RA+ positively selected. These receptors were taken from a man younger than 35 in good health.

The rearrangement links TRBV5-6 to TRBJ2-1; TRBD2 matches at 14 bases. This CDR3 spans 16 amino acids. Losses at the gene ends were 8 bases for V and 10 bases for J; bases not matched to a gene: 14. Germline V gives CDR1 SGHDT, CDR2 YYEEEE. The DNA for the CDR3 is TGTGCCAGTTGGTTGGGGGGACTAGCGGGAGCTGGGGAGCAGTTCTTC. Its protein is CASWLGGLAGAGEQFF.

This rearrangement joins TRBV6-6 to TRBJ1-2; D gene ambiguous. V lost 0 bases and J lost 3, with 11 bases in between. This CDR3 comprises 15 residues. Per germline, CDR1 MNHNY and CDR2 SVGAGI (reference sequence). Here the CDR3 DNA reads TGTGCCAGCAGTTACTCGGTTGTTGGGGACTATGGCTACACCTTC. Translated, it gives CASSYSVVGDYGYTF.

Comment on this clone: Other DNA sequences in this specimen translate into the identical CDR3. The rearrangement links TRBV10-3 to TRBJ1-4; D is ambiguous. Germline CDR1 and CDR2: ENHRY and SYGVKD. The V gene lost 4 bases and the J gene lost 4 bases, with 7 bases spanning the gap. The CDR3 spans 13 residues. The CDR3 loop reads CAISGGVNEKLFF. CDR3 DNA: TGTGCCATCAGTGGGGGAGTTAATGAAAAACTGTTTTTT.

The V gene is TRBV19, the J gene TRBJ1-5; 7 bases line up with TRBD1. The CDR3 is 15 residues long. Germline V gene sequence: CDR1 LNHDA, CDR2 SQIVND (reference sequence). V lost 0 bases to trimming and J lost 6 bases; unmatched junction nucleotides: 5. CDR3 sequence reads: CASSIDQGGRQPQHF. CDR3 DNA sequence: TGTGCCAGTAGTATAGATCAGGGGGGCCGTCAGCCCCAGCATTTT.

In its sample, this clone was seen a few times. The CDR3, as DNA: TGCGCCAGCAGCTTCTCGCGGAACACCGGGGAGCTGTTTTTT. The encoded protein is CASSFSRNTGELFF. The chain uses TRBV5-1 and TRBJ2-2; D uncertain. Trimming cost V 2 bases and J 1 base, with 6 bases left between them. The CDR3 totals 14 residues. Germline V gene data show CDR1 as SGHRS and CDR2 as YFSETQ.

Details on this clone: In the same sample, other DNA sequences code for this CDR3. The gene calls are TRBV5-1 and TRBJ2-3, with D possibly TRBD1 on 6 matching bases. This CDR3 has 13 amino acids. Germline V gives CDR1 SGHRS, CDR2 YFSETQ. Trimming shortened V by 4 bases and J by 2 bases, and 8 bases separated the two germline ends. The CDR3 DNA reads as TGCGCCAGCAGCAGGGACAACACAGATACGCAGTATTTT. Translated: CASSRDNTDTQYF.

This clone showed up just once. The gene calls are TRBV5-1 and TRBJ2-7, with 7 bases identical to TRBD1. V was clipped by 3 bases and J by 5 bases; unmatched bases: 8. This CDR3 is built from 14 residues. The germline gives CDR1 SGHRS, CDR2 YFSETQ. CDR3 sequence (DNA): TGCGCCAGCAGCTCCGGACAGGAAGCTAACGAGCAGTACTTC. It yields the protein CASSSGQEANEQYF.

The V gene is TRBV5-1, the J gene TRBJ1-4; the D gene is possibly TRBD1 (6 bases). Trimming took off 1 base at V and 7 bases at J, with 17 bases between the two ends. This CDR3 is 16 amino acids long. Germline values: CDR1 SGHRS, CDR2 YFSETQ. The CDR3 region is CASSLWGAGAGEKLFF. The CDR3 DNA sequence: TGCGCCAGCAGCTTGTGGGGGGCCGGCGCCGGTGAAAAACTGTTTTTT.

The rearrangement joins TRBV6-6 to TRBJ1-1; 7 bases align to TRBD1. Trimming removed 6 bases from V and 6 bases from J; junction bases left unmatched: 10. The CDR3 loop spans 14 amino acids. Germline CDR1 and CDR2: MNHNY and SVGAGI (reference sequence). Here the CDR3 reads CASRPGTENPEAFF. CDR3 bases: TGTGCCAGCAGGCCCGGGACAGAGAATCCTGAAGCTTTCTTT.

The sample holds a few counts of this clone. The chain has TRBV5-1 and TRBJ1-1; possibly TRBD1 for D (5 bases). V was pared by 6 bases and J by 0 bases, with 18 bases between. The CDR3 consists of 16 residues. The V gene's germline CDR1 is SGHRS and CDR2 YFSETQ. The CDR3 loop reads CASNDGSRGMNTEAFF. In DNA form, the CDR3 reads TGCGCCAGCAATGATGGAAGTCGGGGCATGAACACTGAAGCTTTCTTT.

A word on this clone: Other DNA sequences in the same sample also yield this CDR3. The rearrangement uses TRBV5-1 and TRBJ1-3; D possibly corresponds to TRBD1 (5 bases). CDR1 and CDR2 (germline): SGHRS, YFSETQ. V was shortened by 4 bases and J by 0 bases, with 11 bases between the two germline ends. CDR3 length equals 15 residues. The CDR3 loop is CASSLEGLSGNTIYF. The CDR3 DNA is TGCGCCAGCAGCCTGGAGGGACTCTCTGGAAACACCATATATTTT.

CDR3: CASSPRAGPQANYGYTF. DNA for the CDR3: TGTGCCAGCAGCCCCCGGGCGGGGCCTCAAGCTAACTATGGCTACACCTTC. V and J are TRBV5-4 and TRBJ1-2; TRBD1 might be the D (5 bases). Trimming stripped 4 bases from V and 0 bases from J, with 19 bases between. The CDR3 totals 17 residues. The germline gives CDR1 SGHNT, CDR2 YYREEE (reference sequence).

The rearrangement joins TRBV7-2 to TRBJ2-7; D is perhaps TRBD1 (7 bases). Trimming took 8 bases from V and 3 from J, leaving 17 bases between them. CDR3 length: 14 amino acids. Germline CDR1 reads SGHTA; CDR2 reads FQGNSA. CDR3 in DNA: TGTGCCAGCGGGGCGGGACAGAGCCTCTACGAGCAGTACTTC. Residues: CASGAGQSLYEQYF.

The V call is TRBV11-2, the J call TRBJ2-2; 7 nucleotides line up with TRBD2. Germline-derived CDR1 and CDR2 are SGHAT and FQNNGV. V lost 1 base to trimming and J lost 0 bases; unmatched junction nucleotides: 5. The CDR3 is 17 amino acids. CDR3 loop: CASSLGGRGPNTGELFF. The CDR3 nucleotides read TGTGCCAGCAGCTTAGGGGGGAGGGGTCCGAACACCGGGGAGCTGTTTTTT. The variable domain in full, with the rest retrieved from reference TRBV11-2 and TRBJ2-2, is EAGVAQSPRYKIIEKRQSVAFWCNPISGHATLYWYQQILGQGPKLLIQFQNNGVVDDSQLPKDRFSAERLKGVDSTLKIQPAKLEDSAVYLCASSLGGRGPNTGELFFGEGSRLTVL.

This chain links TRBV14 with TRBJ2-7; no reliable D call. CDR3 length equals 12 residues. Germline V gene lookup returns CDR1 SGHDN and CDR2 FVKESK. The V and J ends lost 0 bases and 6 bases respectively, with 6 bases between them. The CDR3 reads CASSQEPGEQYF. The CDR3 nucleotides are TGTGCCAGCAGCCAAGAACCCGGCGAGCAGTACTTC.

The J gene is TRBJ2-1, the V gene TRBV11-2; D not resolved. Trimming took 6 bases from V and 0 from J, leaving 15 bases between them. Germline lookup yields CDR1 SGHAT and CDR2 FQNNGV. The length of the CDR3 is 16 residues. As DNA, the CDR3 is TGTGCCAGCAGTTTAACGGTAGGAAGCTCCTACAATGAGCAGTTCTTC. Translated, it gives CASSLTVGSSYNEQFF.

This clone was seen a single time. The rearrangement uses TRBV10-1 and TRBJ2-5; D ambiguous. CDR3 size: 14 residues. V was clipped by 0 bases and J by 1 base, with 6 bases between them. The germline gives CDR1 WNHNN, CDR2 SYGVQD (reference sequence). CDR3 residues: CASSESYSQETQYF. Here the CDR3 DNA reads TGCGCCAGCAGTGAGTCGTACAGCCAAGAGACCCAGTACTTC.

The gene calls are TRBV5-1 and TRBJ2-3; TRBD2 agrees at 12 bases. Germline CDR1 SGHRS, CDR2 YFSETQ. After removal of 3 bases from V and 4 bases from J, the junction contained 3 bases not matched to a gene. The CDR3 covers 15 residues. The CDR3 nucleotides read TGCGCCAGCAGCTCCTGGACTAGCGGGGCAGATACGCAGTATTTT. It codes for CASSSWTSGADTQYF.

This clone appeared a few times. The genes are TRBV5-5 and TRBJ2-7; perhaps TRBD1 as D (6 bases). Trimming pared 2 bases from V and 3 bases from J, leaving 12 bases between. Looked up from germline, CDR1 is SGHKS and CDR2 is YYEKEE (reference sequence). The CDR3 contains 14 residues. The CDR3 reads CASSFQGLVYEQYF. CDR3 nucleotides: TGTGCCAGCAGCTTCCAGGGGCTGGTCTACGAGCAGTACTTC. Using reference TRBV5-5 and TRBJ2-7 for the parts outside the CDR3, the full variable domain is DAGVTQSPTHLIKTRGQQVTLRCSPISGHKSVSWYQQVLGQGPQFIFQYYEKEERGRGNFPDRFSARQFPNYSSELNVNALLLGDSALYLCASSFQGLVYEQYFGPGTRLTVT.

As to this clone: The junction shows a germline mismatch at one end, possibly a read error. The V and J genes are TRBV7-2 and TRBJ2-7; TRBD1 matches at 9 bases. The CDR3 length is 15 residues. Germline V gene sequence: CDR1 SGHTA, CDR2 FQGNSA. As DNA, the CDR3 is TGTGCCAGCAGCTGGGCCGGGACAGGGCCTTACGGGCAGTACTTC. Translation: CASSWAGTGPYGQYF.

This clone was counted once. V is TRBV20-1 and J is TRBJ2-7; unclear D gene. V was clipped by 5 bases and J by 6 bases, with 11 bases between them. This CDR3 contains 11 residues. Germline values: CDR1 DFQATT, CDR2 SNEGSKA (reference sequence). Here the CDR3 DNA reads TGCAGTGCTTGGACCGCTCCCGAGCAGTACTTC. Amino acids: CSAWTAPEQYF.

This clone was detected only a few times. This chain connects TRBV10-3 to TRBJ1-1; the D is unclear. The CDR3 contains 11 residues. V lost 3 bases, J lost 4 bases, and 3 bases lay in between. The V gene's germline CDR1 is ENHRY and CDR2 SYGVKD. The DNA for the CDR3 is TGTGCCATCAGTGATTTCACTGAAGCTTTCTTT. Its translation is CAISDFTEAFF.

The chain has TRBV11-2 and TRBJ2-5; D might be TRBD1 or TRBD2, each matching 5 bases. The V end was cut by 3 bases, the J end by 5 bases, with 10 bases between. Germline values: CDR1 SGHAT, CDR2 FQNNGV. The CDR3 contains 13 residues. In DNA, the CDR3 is TGTGCCAGCAGCTTCGGGACGCGGGAGACCCAGTACTTC. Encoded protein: CASSFGTRETQYF.

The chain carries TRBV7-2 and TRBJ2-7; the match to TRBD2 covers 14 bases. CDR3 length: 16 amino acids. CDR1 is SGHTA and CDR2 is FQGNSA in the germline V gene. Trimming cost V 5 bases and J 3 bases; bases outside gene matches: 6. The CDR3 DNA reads TGTGCCAGCAGCAAACGTGGACTAGCGGGAGGCTACGAGCAGTACTTC. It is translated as CASSKRGLAGGYEQYF.

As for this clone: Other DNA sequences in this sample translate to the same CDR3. The CDR3 region has the DNA TGCGCCAGCAGCCAAGATCGGGCAGCGTACAATGAGCAGTTCTTC. Translation: CASSQDRAAYNEQFF. J is TRBJ2-1 and V is TRBV4-3, with D uncertain. The CDR3 is 15 amino acids. Germline CDR1 and CDR2: LGHNA and YSLEER. V lost 0 bases and J lost 4, with 10 bases in between.